Listed here are 5 T cell receptor beta chains from one sample, sequenced in a study of regulatory T cells in long-lasting Graves disease (dated by TCRdb to about 2021). The library was obtained by multiplex PCR. Sequencing took place on an Illumina HiSeq 4000. CDR3 regions were amplified by Arm-PCR with iRepertoire HTBI primers to construct TCR beta libraries. TCRdb trimmed the raw reads at Q25, called clones with MiXCR and kept productive beta chains. Every entry covers one CDR3 protein and lists the most common genes and DNA from its rows. This sample has approximately 400,000 distinct CDR3 sequences in its table, and 23% of those were observed once. About 29% of the sample is taken by the ten largest. Per the publication, the time point label means: persistent/refractory GD, antithyroid drugs over 5 years with positive TRAb. For both TCR sequencing and RNA sequencing, RNA was extracted from PBMCs using TRIzol.

Sequenced here: peripheral blood mononuclear cells (PBMCs), sampled when the disease was refractory, from a patient treated with antithyroid drugs. The receptors come from a woman in her 40s with Graves disease. Donor details come from another sample of the same person, matched by shared clones.

This clonotype was picked up a small number of times. In nucleotides, the CDR3 is TGTGCCAGCTTATTTGGGGCCGGGACTAGGATCAACAATGAGCAGTTCTTC. Amino acids: CASLFGAGTRINNEQFF. This chain uses TRBV2 with TRBJ2-1; TRBD2 matches at 8 bases. Trimming at V came to 8 bases and at J to 5 bases, leaving 17 bases not matched to a gene. CDR3 size: 17 residues. Germline CDR1 reads SNHLY; CDR2 reads FYNNEI.

This clonotype was seen a few times. J is TRBJ2-2 and V is TRBV7-3; perhaps TRBD1 as D (5 bases). With 6 bases removed from V and 2 bases from J, the gap between germline ends came to 10 bases. This CDR3 is 14 amino acids long. CDR1 and CDR2 from the germline V gene are SGHTA and FQGTGA. The CDR3 sequence: CASSRGKNTGELFF. The CDR3, as DNA: TGTGCCAGCAGTAGGGGCAAAAACACCGGGGAGCTGTTTTTT.

The chain employs TRBV11-2 and TRBJ2-3; TRBD1 agrees at 7 bases. Germline V gives CDR1 SGHAT, CDR2 FQNNGV. Losses at the gene ends were 6 bases for V and 3 bases for J; bases not matched to a gene: 18. The CDR3 is 18 residues long. This CDR3 reads CASSPRRQGLLWTDTQYF. The CDR3 DNA reads as TGTGCCAGCAGTCCCCGTCGACAGGGCTTATTGTGGACAGATACGCAGTATTTT.

With respect to this clonotype: At one end, the junction sequence differs from germline, possibly due to a read error. J is TRBJ2-7 and V is TRBV6-2 or TRBV6-3; D is ambiguous. The CDR3 has 13 amino acids. CDR1 and CDR2 (germline): MNHEY, SVGEGT. The CDR3, as DNA: TGTACCAGCAGCGACCGGGTGAACTACGAGCAGTACTTC. Translated, it gives CTSSDRVNYEQYF.

This clonotype has a handful of counts. The CDR3 DNA reads as TGTGCCTGGAGTGGTGGATGGGGCTTTAACGCTTTCTTT. This codes for CAWSGGWGFNAFF. The chain employs TRBV30 and TRBJ1-1; possible D gene TRBD1, 5 bases. Trimming left V 1 base short and J 11 bases short, with 17 bases between. Germline assignment: CDR1 GTSNPN and CDR2 SVGIG (reference sequence). This CDR3 spans 13 amino acids.